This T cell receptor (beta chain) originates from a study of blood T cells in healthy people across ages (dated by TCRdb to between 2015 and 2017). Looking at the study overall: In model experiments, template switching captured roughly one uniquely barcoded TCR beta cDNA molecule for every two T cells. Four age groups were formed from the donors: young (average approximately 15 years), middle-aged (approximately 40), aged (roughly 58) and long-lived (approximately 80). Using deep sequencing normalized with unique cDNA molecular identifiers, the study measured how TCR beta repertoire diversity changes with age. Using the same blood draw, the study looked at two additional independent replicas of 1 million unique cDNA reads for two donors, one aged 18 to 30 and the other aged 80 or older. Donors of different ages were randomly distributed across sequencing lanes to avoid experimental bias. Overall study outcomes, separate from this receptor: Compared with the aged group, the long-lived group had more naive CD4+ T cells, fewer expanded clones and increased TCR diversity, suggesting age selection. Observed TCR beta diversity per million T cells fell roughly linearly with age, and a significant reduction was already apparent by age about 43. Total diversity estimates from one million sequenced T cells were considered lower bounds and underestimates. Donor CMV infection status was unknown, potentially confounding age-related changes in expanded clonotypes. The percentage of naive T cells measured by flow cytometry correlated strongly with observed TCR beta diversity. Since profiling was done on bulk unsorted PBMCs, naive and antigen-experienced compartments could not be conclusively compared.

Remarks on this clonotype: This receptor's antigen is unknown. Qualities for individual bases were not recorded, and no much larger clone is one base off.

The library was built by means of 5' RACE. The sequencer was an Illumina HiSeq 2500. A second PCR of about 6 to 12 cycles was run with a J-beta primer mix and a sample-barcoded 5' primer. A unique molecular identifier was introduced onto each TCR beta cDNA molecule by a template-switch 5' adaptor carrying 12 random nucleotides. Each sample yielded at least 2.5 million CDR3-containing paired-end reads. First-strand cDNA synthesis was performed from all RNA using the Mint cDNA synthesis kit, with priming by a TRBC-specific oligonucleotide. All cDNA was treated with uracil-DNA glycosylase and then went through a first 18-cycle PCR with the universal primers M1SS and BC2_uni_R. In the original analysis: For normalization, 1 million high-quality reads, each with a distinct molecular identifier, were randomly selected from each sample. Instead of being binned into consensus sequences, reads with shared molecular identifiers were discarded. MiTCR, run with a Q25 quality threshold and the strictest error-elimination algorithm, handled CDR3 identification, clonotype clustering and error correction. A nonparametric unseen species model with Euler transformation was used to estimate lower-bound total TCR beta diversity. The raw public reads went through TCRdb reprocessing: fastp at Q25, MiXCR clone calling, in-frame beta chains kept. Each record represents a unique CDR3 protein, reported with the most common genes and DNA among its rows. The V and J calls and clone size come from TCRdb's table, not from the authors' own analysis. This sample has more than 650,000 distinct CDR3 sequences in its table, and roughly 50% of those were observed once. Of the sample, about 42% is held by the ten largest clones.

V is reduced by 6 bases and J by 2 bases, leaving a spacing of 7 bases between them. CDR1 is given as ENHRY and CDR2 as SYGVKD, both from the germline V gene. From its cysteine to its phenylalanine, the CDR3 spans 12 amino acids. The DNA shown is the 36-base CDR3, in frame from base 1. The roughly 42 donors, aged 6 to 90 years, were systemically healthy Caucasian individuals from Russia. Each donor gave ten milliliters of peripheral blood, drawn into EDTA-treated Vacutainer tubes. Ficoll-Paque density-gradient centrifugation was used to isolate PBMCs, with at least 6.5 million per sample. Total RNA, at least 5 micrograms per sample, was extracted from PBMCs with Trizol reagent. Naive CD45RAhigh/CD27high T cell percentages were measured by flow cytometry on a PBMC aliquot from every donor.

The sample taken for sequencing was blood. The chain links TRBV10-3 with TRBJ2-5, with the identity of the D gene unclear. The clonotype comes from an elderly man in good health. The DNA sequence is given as TGTGCCATCAGCCCAGCACAAGAGACCCAGTACTTC. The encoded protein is CAISPAQETQYF.